This TCR beta chain came from a study of identical twins. V was trimmed by 0 bases and J by 5 bases, leaving 20 bases between them. In germline, CDR1 is DFQATT, CDR2 SNEGSKA (reference sequence). CDR3 length: 16 residues. Template switching added a universal primer binding site, and final cDNA carried unique molecular identifiers. TCRdb used MiXCR to reprocess the 5' RACE reads, holding one entry per CDR3 protein. The table shows 250,000 or so distinct CDR3 sequences, with 6% to 8% occurring only once. In addition, the sample was reused for a study of yellow fever vaccine responses in identical twins.

The J gene is TRBJ2-7, the V gene TRBV20-1; a weak D match, TRBD1 (6 bases). Material: CD8+ T cells sorted from blood. The sequence was collected from a woman under 30 in good health. This CDR3 is CSARDYRYRVSHEQYF. The DNA of the CDR3 is TGCAGTGCTAGAGATTACCGGTACAGGGTTTCCCACGAGCAGTACTTC.